This T cell receptor beta chain came from a study of blood T cell repertoires in COVID-19 (dated by TCRdb to 2020 to 2022). Background for the entire study: Samples covering the acute and convalescent phases of COVID-19 were provided by collaborators in the United States, Italy and Spain. Where available, HLA class I and class II types were obtained from metadata supplied by the sample provider rather than from assay-based typing. The material from the prospective study consisted of cDNA or gDNA derived from T cells, B-cell-depleted T cells, or PBMCs. Nearly every sample came with metadata listing a de-identified subject ID, COVID-19 status, age in years and sex. The repertoires were released in a freely available public database meant as a resource for research on the immune response to SARS-CoV-2. Samples came from the ongoing ImmuneRACE study (first 160 participants) plus 1,254 subjects from 6 global collaborators. Subjects who had been exposed to COVID-19, were actively infected with it, or had recovered from it provided the deeply sampled blood TCRbeta repertoires that made up the dataset. Broader findings and caveats from the paper: Clinical and demographic metadata were provided uncurated, with the amount varying by source and participant.

Whole blood was collected in K2EDTA tubes by collaborating institutions according to the institutions' own protocols. Collaborator samples were shipped for TCRbeta analysis as frozen whole blood, isolated PBMCs, or DNA extracted from either sample type. TCRbeta CDR3 regions were amplified from genomic DNA by means of the immunoSEQ Assay, a bias-controlled multiplex PCR. The authors' pipeline ran thus. The number of nucleated cells in each sample was estimated from the amplification of reference gene primers within the assay. Sequence reads were collapsed and filtered to measure the absolute abundance of every unique TCRbeta CDR3 rearrangement. For each sample, productive Simpson clonality was calculated by taking the square root of Simpson's diversity index across productive rearrangements. Sourced from immuneACCESS, this table was stored by TCRdb with only in-frame sequences that have V and J called. A share of the clones is absent; for the studies checked, an unresolved V gene accounts for under half, and the remainder has no known explanation. Clonal size and the V and J genes are those of that table, whereas D and trimming came from the DNA. In all, the sample holds about 210,000 clones, and 80% to 90% of those were seen once. In total, the top ten clones hold 2% to 3% of the sample.

Remarks on this clone: This receptor's antigen is unknown. Qualities for individual bases were not recorded, and no much larger clone is one base off.

V is cut back by 4 bases and J by 1 base, with 5 bases in the junction unmatched. The CDR3 holds 16 amino acids from the cysteine to the phenylalanine. Solely the CDR3 DNA is kept, with 48 bases framed from the first base. CDR1 and CDR2 are drawn from the germline V gene: KGHSH, LQKENI. The origin of this receptor is a woman in her 40s with active or convalescent COVID-19. The sequencing sample was made of peripheral blood. The chain is made from TRBV18 and TRBJ2-2, with 8 bases in between that match TRBD1. The DNA sequence is as follows: TGTGCCAGCTCACAGGACAGGGCGAGGAACACCGGGGAGCTGTTTTTT. The translation is CASSQDRARNTGELFF.